This T cell receptor (beta chain) came from a study of identical twins. Study-level points and caveats: Invariant T cells like MAIT and iNKT could partly confound the zero-insertion analyses.

TCRdb ran MiXCR on the 5' RACE reads and lists one entry per CDR3 protein. This sample has about 700,000 distinct CDR3 sequences; over 8.5% occur once, and the top ten carry 0.98%. Concerning this clonotype itself: The antigen is unknown.

The sample was also linked to a second study, of yellow fever vaccine responses in identical twins.

Sequencing was performed on PBMCs. The source of this sequence is a young woman in good health.

CDR3 DNA sequence: TGCGCCAGCAGCCAAGCCTCCGGGACAGGGTTAAACATTCAGTACTTC. It codes for CASSQASGTGLNIQYF. This chain joins TRBV4-3 and TRBJ2-4; 9 positions match TRBD1. Trimming at V came to 1 base and at J to 6 bases, leaving 7 bases not matched to a gene. This CDR3 is built from 16 residues. CDR1 and CDR2 from the germline V gene are LGHNA and YSLEER.